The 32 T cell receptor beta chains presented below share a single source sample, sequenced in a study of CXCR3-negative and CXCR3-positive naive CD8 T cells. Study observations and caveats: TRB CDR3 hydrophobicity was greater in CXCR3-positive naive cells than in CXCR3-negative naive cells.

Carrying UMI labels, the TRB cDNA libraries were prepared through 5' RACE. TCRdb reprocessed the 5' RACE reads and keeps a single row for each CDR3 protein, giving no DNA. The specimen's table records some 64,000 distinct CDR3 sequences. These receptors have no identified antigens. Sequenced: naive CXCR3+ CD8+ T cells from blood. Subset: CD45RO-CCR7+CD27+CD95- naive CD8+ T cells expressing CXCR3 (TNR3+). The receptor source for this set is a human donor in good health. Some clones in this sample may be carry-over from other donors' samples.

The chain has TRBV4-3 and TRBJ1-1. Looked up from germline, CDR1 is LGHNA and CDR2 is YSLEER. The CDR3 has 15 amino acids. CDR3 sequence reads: CASSQDLGVNTEAFF.

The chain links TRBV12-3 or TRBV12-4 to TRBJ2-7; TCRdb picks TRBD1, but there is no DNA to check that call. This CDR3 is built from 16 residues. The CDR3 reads CASSLAQQGATYEQYF.

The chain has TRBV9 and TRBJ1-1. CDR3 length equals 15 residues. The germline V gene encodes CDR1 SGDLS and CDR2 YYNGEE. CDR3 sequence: CASSVRTEMNTEAFF.

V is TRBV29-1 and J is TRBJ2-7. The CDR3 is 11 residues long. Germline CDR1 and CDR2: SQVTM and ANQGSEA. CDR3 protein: CSVEWQYEQYF.

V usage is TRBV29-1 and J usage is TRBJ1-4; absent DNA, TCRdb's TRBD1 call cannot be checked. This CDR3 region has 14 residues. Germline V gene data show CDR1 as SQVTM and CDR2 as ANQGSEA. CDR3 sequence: CSAREDRVDEKLFF.

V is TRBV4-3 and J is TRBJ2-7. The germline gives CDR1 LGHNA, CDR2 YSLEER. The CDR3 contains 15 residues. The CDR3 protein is CASSQETSSSYEQYF.

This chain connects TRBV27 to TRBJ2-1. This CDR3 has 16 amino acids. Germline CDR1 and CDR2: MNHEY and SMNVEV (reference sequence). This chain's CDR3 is CASSSLEWGSYNEQFF.

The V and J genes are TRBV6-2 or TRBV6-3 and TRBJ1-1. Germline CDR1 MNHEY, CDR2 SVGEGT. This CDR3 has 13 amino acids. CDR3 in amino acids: CASRDQRNTEAFF.

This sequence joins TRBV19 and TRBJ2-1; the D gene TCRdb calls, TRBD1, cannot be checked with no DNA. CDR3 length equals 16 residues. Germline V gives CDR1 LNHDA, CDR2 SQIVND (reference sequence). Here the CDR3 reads CASSIGPGGAHNEQFF.

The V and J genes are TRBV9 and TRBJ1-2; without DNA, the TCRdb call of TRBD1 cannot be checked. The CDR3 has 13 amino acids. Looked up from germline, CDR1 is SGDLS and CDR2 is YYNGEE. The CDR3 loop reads CASSSSGVYGYTF. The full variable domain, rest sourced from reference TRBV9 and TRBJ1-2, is DSGVTQTPKHLITATGQRVTLRCSPRSGDLSVYWYQQSLDQGLQFLIQYYNGEERAKGNILERFSAQQFPDLHSELNLSSLELGDSALYFCASSSSGVYGYTFGSGTRLTVV.

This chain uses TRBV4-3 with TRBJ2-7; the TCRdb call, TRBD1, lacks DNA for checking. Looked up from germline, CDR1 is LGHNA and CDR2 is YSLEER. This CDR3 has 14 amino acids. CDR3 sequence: CASSQGTGGSEQYF.

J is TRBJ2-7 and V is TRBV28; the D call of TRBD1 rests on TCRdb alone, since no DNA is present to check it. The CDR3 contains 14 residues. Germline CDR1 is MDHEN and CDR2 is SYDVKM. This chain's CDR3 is CASSPRTGQYEQYF.

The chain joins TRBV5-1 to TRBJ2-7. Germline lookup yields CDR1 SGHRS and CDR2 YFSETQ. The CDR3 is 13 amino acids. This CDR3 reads CASSLDTSYEQYF.

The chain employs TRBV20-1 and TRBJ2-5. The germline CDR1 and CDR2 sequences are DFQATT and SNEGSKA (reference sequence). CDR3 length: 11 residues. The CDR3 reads CSARVGETQYF.

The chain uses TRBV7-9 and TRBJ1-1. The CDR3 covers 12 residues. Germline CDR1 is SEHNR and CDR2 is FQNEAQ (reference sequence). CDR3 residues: CASSYSDTFAFF.

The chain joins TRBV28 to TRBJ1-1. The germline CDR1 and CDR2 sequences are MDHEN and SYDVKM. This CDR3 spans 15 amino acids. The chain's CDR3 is CASSLPRDLNTEAFF.

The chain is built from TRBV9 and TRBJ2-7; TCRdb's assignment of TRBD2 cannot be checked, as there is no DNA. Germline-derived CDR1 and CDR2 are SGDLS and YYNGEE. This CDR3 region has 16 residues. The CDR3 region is CASSVGPLAGAYEQYF. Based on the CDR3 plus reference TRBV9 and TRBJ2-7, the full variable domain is DSGVTQTPKHLITATGQRVTLRCSPRSGDLSVYWYQQSLDQGLQFLIQYYNGEERAKGNILERFSAQQFPDLHSELNLSSLELGDSALYFCASSVGPLAGAYEQYFGPGTRLTVT.

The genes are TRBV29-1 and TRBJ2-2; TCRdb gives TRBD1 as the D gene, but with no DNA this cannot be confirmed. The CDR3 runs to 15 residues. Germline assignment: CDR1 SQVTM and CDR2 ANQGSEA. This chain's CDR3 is CSVERGDSNTGELFF.

The chain's CDR3 is CASSPHLAGGLNEQFF. V is TRBV12-3 or TRBV12-4 and J is TRBJ2-1; the TCRdb call, TRBD2, lacks DNA for checking. This CDR3 spans 16 amino acids.

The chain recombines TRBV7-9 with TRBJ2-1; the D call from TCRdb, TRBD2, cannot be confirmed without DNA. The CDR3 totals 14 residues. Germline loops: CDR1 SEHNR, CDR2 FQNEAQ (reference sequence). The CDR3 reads CASSSWTSYNEQFF.

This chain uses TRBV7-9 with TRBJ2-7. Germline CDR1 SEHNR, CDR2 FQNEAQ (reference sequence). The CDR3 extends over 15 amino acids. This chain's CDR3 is CASSSPTLSSYEQYF.

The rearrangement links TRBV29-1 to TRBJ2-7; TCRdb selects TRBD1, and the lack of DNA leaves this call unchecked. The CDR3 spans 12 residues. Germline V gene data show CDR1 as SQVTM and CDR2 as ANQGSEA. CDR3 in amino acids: CSVRDRPYEQYF.

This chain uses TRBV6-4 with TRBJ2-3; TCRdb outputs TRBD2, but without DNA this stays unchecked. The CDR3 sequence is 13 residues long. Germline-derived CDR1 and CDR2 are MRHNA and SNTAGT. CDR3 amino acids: CASSKWALDTQYF.

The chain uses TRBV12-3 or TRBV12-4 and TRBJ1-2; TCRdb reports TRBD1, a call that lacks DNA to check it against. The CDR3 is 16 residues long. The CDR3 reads CASSPNPSGGAYGYTF.

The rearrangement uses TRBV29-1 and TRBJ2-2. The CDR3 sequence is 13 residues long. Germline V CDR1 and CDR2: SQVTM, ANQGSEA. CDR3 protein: CSVAAANTGELFF.

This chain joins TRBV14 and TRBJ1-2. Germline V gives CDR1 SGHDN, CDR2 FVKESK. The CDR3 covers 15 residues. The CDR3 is CASSQDRYGWSGYTF. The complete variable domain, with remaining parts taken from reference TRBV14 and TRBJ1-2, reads EAGVTQFPSHSVIEKGQTVTLRCDPISGHDNLYWYRRVMGKEIKFLLHFVKESKQDESGMPNNRFLAERTGGTYSTLKVQPAELEDSGVYFCASSQDRYGWSGYTFGSGTRLTVV.

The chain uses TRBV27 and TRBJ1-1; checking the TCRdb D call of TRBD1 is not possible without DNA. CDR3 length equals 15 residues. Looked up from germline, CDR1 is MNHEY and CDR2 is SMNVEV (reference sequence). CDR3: CASSSIRSGDTEAFF.

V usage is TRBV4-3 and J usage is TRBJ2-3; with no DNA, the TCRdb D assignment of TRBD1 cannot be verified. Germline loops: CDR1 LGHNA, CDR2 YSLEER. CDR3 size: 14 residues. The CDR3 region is CASSQLGGGDTQYF.

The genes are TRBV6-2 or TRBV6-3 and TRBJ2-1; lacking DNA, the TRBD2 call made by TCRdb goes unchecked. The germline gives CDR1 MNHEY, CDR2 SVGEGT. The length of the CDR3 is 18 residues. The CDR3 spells CASSVDSGGGAPYNEQFF.

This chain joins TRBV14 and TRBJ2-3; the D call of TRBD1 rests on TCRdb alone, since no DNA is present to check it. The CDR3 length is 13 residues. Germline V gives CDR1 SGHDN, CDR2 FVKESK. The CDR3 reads CASRLRDTDTQYF.

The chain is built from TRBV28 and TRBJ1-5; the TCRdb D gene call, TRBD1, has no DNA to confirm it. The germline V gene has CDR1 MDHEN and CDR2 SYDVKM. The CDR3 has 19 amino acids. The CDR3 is CASSFGLGQSGDSNQPQHF.

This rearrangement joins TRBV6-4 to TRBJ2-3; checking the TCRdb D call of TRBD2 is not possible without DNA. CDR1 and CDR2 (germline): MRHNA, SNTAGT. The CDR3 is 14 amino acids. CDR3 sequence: CASSELAGADTQYF.